The entry that follows covers one T cell receptor beta chain sequence. V lost 1 base, J lost 6 bases, and 12 bases lay in between. CDR3 length: 15 residues. CDR1 LNHNV and CDR2 YYDKDF come from the germline V gene (reference sequence). The data derive from a study of cytomegalovirus exposure and HLA in healthy donors. The PCR employed 60 Vbeta primers together with 13 Jbeta primers. Libraries were prepared by immunoSEQ multiplex PCR; TCRdb keeps only in-frame clonotypes and omits some of them. The table lists 110,000 or so clones, 75% to 85% of them singletons, with about 1.8% in the top ten. V and J are TRBV15 and TRBJ2-2, with unresolved D. The sequenced material came from PBMCs. The clonotype was recovered from a man aged 35 to 55 in good health and CMV-seronegative. The CDR3 DNA is TGTGCCACCAGCAGAGCAACTTTAATGGCCGGGGAGCTGTTTTTT. Amino acid sequence: CATSRATLMAGELFF. The full variable domain, with the rest looked up from reference TRBV15 and TRBJ2-2, is DAMVIQNPRYQVTQFGKPVTLSCSQTLNHNVMYWYQQKSSQAPKLLFHYYDKDFNNEADTPDNFQSRRPNTSFCFLDIRSPGLGDTAMYLCATSRATLMAGELFFGEGSRLTVL.